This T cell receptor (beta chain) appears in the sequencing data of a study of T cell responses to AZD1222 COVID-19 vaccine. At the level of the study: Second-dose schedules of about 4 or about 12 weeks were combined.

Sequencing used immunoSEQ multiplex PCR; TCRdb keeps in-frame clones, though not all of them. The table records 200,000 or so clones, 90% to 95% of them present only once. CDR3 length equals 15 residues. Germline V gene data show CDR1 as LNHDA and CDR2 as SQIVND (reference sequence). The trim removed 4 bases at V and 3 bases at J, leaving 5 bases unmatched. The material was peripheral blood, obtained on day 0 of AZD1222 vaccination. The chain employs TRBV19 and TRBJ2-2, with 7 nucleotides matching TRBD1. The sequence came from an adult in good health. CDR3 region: CASSTGTVDTGELFF. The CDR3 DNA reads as TGTGCCAGTAGTACCGGGACAGTCGACACCGGGGAGCTGTTTTTT.